Following are 20 T cell receptor beta chains from one sample sequenced in a study of immune evolution from preneoplasia to lung adenocarcinoma. Sequenced by immunoSEQ multiplex PCR; TCRdb stores in-frame clones only, minus some. The repertoire includes approximately 5,000 clones, 70% to 85% of them detected once, and approximately 6.6% sits in the top ten. The material sequenced was FFPE minimally invasive lung adenocarcinoma tissue. The receptor source for this set is a person aged 50-70 years with lung adenocarcinoma.

This clone came up once. This sequence joins TRBV5-1 and TRBJ2-7, with D perhaps being TRBD1 or TRBD2 (5 bases each). In germline, CDR1 is SGHRS, CDR2 YFSETQ. With 4 bases removed from V and 6 bases from J, the gap between germline ends came to 14 bases. CDR3 length: 13 residues. In nucleotides, the CDR3 is TGCGCCAGCAGCATCGGGACGGAACTCGAGCAGTACTTC. Encoded protein: CASSIGTELEQYF.

CDR3 nucleotide sequence: TGTGCCAGCAGGAACGACAGGGGGAGCAATCAGCCCCAGCATTTT. It codes for CASRNDRGSNQPQHF. This rearrangement joins TRBV6-5 to TRBJ1-5; TRBD1 agrees at 9 bases. After removal of 6 bases from V and 1 base from J, the junction contained 4 bases not matched to a gene. CDR3 length: 15 amino acids. Germline V CDR1 and CDR2: MNHEY, SVGAGI.

The chain links TRBV2 to TRBJ2-1; 7 bases line up with TRBD2. Germline values: CDR1 SNHLY, CDR2 FYNNEI. Trimming at V came to 6 bases and at J to 7 bases, leaving 12 bases not matched to a gene. The CDR3 is 15 residues long. CDR3 sequence (DNA): TGTGCCAGCAGGGTGGCGGGAGCTTACATAAATGAGCAGTTCTTC. Its protein is CASRVAGAYINEQFF.

The chain uses TRBV7-2 and TRBJ2-3, with D possibly TRBD2 on 5 matching bases. Germline CDR1 and CDR2: SGHTA and FQGNSA. The V gene lost 5 bases and the J gene lost 6 bases, with 9 bases spanning the gap. The CDR3 sequence is 12 residues long. The CDR3 region is CASSADFDTQYF. CDR3 DNA: TGTGCCAGCAGCGCGGACTTTGATACGCAGTATTTT. The full variable domain, rest sourced from reference TRBV7-2 and TRBJ2-3, is GAGVSQSPSNKVTEKGKDVELRCDPISGHTALYWYRQSLGQGLEFLIYFQGNSAPDKSGLPSDRFSAERTGGSVSTLTIQRTQQEDSAVYLCASSADFDTQYFGPGTRLTVL.

This chain links TRBV19 with TRBJ1-5; 7 bases are shared with TRBD1. This CDR3 comprises 15 residues. Germline loops: CDR1 LNHDA, CDR2 SQIVND (reference sequence). After removal of 5 bases from V and 0 bases from J, the junction contained 4 bases not matched to a gene. CDR3 nucleotides: TGTGCCAGTAGTTCGACAGGGATTAGCAATCAGCCCCAGCATTTT. Residues: CASSSTGISNQPQHF.

With regard to this clone: Other DNA sequences of this sample code for an identical CDR3. The rearrangement joins TRBV2 to TRBJ1-1; 10 bases match TRBD1. Trimming removed 5 bases from V and 0 bases from J; junction bases left unmatched: 12. CDR1 and CDR2 from the germline V gene are SNHLY and FYNNEI. This CDR3 contains 18 residues. In DNA, the CDR3 is TGTGCCAGCAGTTTCTCTTGGACAGGGGGGACCATGAACACTGAAGCTTTCTTT. Protein: CASSFSWTGGTMNTEAFF.

The chain employs TRBV28 and TRBJ2-3; either TRBD1 or TRBD2 may fit D (5 bases each). The V and J ends lost 9 bases and 3 bases respectively, with 25 bases between them. Germline values: CDR1 MDHEN, CDR2 SYDVKM. CDR3 length equals 17 residues. The chain's CDR3 is CASSPGSRWDRTDTQYF. As DNA, the CDR3 is TGTGCCAGTAGTCCAGGGAGCCGTTGGGATAGGACAGATACGCAGTATTTT.

The genes are TRBV7-9 and TRBJ1-2; unclear D gene. This CDR3 comprises 15 residues. Germline CDR1 is SEHNR and CDR2 is FQNEAQ (reference sequence). V gave up 1 base and J gave up 2 bases, with 11 bases separating them. The CDR3 is CASSLEGQANYGYTF. The DNA of the CDR3 is TGTGCCAGCAGCTTAGAGGGTCAGGCCAACTATGGCTACACCTTC.

The V gene is TRBV9, the J gene TRBJ1-4, with a weak D call TRBD1 (6 bases). CDR3 length: 15 amino acids. Germline V gene lookup returns CDR1 SGDLS and CDR2 YYNGEE. With 0 bases removed from V and 4 bases from J, the gap between germline ends came to 10 bases. This chain's CDR3 is CASSVEGTYNEKLFF. The CDR3 DNA reads TGTGCCAGCAGCGTAGAGGGGACATATAATGAAAAACTGTTTTTT.

The CDR3 reads CASSLTDNQPQHF. The CDR3 coding sequence is TGTGCCAGCAGCTTGACAGACAATCAGCCCCAGCATTTT. The rearrangement joins TRBV7-9 to TRBJ1-5, with D possibly matching TRBD1 (5 bases). Germline V gives CDR1 SEHNR, CDR2 FQNEAQ (reference sequence). This CDR3 region has 13 residues. V lost 3 bases, J lost 3 bases, and 6 bases lay in between.

V and J are TRBV2 and TRBJ1-5; possible D gene TRBD1, 5 bases. V lost 2 bases to trimming and J lost 0 bases, with 8 bases between them. The CDR3 covers 15 residues. Germline CDR1 reads SNHLY; CDR2 reads FYNNEI. The CDR3 sequence is CASSEWGGSNQPQHF. In DNA form, the CDR3 reads TGTGCCAGCAGTGAATGGGGGGGTAGCAATCAGCCCCAGCATTTT.

This chain uses TRBV27 with TRBJ1-1; no reliable D call. With 9 bases removed from V and 1 base from J, the gap between germline ends came to 12 bases. This CDR3 is 13 amino acids long. Germline assignment: CDR1 MNHEY and CDR2 SMNVEV (reference sequence). CDR3 loop: CASFRRENTEAFF. CDR3 nucleotide sequence: TGTGCCAGTTTCCGGCGGGAGAACACTGAAGCTTTCTTT.

The chain carries TRBV10-3 and TRBJ1-5, with D possibly TRBD1 on 5 matching bases. V gave up 11 bases and J gave up 4 bases, with 15 bases separating them. The CDR3 runs to 13 residues. CDR1 is ENHRY, CDR2 SYGVKD, per germline. The CDR3 sequence: CAAAGSFNQPQHF. In DNA form, the CDR3 reads TGTGCCGCGGCAGGGTCCTTTAATCAGCCCCAGCATTTT.

This chain uses TRBV5-6 with TRBJ2-7, with D hard to call. V was clipped by 3 bases and J by 4 bases, with 5 bases between them. This CDR3 comprises 11 residues. CDR1 is SGHDT and CDR2 is YYEEEE in the germline V gene. The CDR3 spells CASSSLYEQYF. As DNA, the CDR3 is TGTGCCAGCAGCTCGCTTTACGAGCAGTACTTC. Looking up the rest from reference TRBV5-6 and TRBJ2-7 gives the full variable domain: DAGVTQSPTHLIKTRGQQVTLRCSPKSGHDTVSWYQQALGQGPQFIFQYYEEEERQRGNFPDRFSGHQFPNYSSELNVNALLLGDSALYLCASSSLYEQYFGPGTRLTVT.

The CDR3 nucleotides are TGTGCCAGCAGCTTGGGAGACGGGGAGCAGTTCTTC. Amino acids: CASSLGDGEQFF. V gene TRBV11-3 combines with J gene TRBJ2-1, with D tentatively TRBD2 (5 bases). V gave up 3 bases and J gave up 10 bases, with 10 bases separating them. Germline V gene sequence: CDR1 SGHNT, CDR2 YENEEA. The CDR3 runs to 12 residues.

V and J are TRBV2 and TRBJ2-1; 10 bases are shared with TRBD2. V was clipped by 1 base and J by 8 bases; unmatched bases: 5. The CDR3 loop spans 15 amino acids. Germline lookup yields CDR1 SNHLY and CDR2 FYNNEI. The CDR3 nucleotides are TGTGCCAGCAGTGAAGTCGCTAGCGGGAGTCATGAGCAGTTCTTC. It specifies CASSEVASGSHEQFF.

V usage is TRBV4-1 and J usage is TRBJ1-5; 8 bases are a match to TRBD1. Trimming took 4 bases from V and 0 from J; bases not matched to a gene: 11. The germline gives CDR1 MGHRA, CDR2 YSYEKL. The CDR3 length is 18 residues. As DNA, the CDR3 is TGCGCCAGCAGCCTTCCCATACAGGGGGACAATAGCAATCAGCCCCAGCATTTT. Translation gives CASSLPIQGDNSNQPQHF.

This chain connects TRBV6-5 to TRBJ1-5, with D possibly being TRBD1 (5 bases). CDR1 and CDR2 (germline): MNHEY, SVGAGI. The CDR3 has 14 amino acids. Deletions cut 6 bases from V and 2 bases from J, with 11 bases between. The CDR3 spells CASRGATGNQPQHF. CDR3 sequence (DNA): TGTGCCAGCAGGGGCGCGACAGGCAATCAGCCCCAGCATTTT.

The V call is TRBV7-2, the J call TRBJ2-7; 9 nucleotides line up with TRBD1. The CDR3 runs 14 residues. J was trimmed by 6 bases and V by 1 base; bases with no gene match: 4. Looked up from germline, CDR1 is SGHTA and CDR2 is FQGNSA. The CDR3 nucleotides read TGTGCCAGCAGCTTAGGGGGACAGGGAAGCGAGCAGTACTTC. Translating it yields CASSLGGQGSEQYF.

The chain has TRBV19 and TRBJ1-1, with D perhaps TRBD1 (6 bases). V was cut by 4 bases and J by 4 bases, with 16 bases left in between. The CDR3 covers 15 residues. Germline CDR1 and CDR2: LNHDA and SQIVND (reference sequence). The CDR3 protein is CASSTAQQGSTEAFF. The DNA of the CDR3 is TGTGCCAGTAGTACCGCCCAACAGGGCTCCACTGAAGCTTTCTTT.